A selection of T cell receptor beta chains follows, all from one sample in a study of technical replicates of blood from a handful of donors. Method: immunoSEQ multiplex PCR; TCRdb's copy keeps in-frame clones and lacks some. This table has 75,000 to 100,000 clones, roughly 96% appearing once. Input material: T cells isolated from PBMCs. Every receptor here comes from a human donor in good health. Both conserved end residues are part of each CDR3. A D gene is named only where the DNA matches it firmly. A row's size may be missing; if present it is once, few, many or a size class.

>-|TRBD1|TRBV6-6|TRBJ2-7
TGTGCCAGCAGTTGGACAGGGGGCATTGACGAGCAGTACTTC
CASSWTGGIDEQYF
>once|-|TRBV2|TRBJ1-1
TGTGCCAGCAGTGTCCCGCTTCTTCGACAAGGGGCTCGCACTGAAGCTTTCTTT
CASSVPLLRQGARTEAFF
>-|TRBD1|TRBV6-5|TRBJ2-7
TGTGCCAGCAGTCCCGACAGGGGGCCCCGATACGAGCAGTACTTC
CASSPDRGPRYEQYF
>-|-|TRBV18|TRBJ2-1
TGTGCCAGCTCACCCACCGGGAGTGGTAACAATGAGCAGTTCTTC
CASSPTGSGNNEQFF
>-|TRBD1|TRBV7-9|TRBJ1-5
TGTGCCAGCAGCTTAGGAGGGACAGGTAATCAGCCCCAGCATTTT
CASSLGGTGNQPQHF
>-|-|TRBV2|TRBJ2-7
TGTGCCAGCAGTGAGCCCCAGACAGGACGGTACTTC
CASSEPQTGRYF
>-|TRBD1|TRBV28|TRBJ1-3
TGTGCCAGCAGTCGCCCCCCGGGACAGGGGGCTAGCTCTGGAAACACCATATATTTT
CASSRPPGQGASSGNTIYF
>-|TRBD1|TRBV27|TRBJ2-7
TGTGCCAGCAGTTTAGTAAGACAGGGTAGGCGGGAGCAGTACTTC
CASSLVRQGRREQYF
>-|TRBD1|TRBV7-6|TRBJ2-7
TGTGCCAGCAGCTCTCGCCTCTTCCGGGACAGCTCCTACGAGCAGTACTTC
CASSSRLFRDSSYEQYF
>-|-|TRBV27|TRBJ2-3
TGTGCCAGCAGTTCACCCTTAACAGCGGGCAGCCCAGATACGCAGTATTTT
CASSSPLTAGSPDTQYF
>-|-|TRBV5-6|TRBJ1-4
TGTGCCAGCAGCTCCTCCAGGGGAACTAATGAAAAACTGTTTTTT
CASSSSRGTNEKLFF
>-|-|TRBV7-9|TRBJ2-3
TGTGCCAGCAGCCAAACTAGAAGTTGGGATACGCAGTATTTT
CASSQTRSWDTQYF
>-|TRBD1|TRBV2|TRBJ2-7
TGTGCCAGCAGTGAACAGCCCCTTGGGACAGGAGGCGAGCAGTACTTC
CASSEQPLGTGGEQYF
>-|TRBD2|TRBV6-5|TRBJ2-3
TGTGCCAGCAGTTACCGCAGCGGGAAGAGAGATACGCAGTATTTT
CASSYRSGKRDTQYF
>-|TRBD1|TRBV27|TRBJ1-2
TGTGCCAGCAGTCGGGATGGGGCACAGGGGGCCCAGATTAACTATGGCTACACCTTC
CASSRDGAQGAQINYGYTF
>-|-|TRBV11-2|TRBJ1-1
TGTGCCAGCAGCTTAGGTGCAGGTGAAGCTTTCTTT
CASSLGAGEAFF
>-|TRBD2|TRBV27|TRBJ2-1
TGTGCCAGCAGTTCCAGTAGCGGGACCTACTCCTACAATGAGCAGTTCTTC
CASSSSSGTYSYNEQFF
>-|-|TRBV20-1|TRBJ2-5
TGCAGTGCTAGACTACAAGAGACCCAGTACTTC
CSARLQETQYF
>-|TRBD1|TRBV6-1|TRBJ2-5
TGTGCCAGCAGTAAACAGGGGGCCGGGGAGACCCAGTACTTC
CASSKQGAGETQYF
>-|-|TRBV2|TRBJ1-6
TGTGCCAGCAAACTGTCCTATAATTCACCCCTCCACTTT
CASKLSYNSPLHF
>-|-|TRBV6-6|TRBJ1-1
TGTGCCAGCAGACGCTCGGGGAACACTGAAGCTTTCTTT
CASRRSGNTEAFF
>-|-|TRBV6-1|TRBJ1-5
TGTGCCAGCAGCTTGCCGACAGTGCAGCCCCAGCATTTT
CASSLPTVQPQHF
>-|-|TRBV6-5|TRBJ1-2
TGTGCCAGCAGGAACCCCGGGGACTATGGCTACACCTTC
CASRNPGDYGYTF
>-|-|TRBV6-5|TRBJ2-7
TGTGCCAGCAGTCCGGGACTCTCCTACGAGCAGTACTTC
CASSPGLSYEQYF
>-|-|TRBV10-3|TRBJ1-1
TGTGCCATCAGTGAGTCCATGGGGAGGGGGGCGCTGGGCACTGAAGCTTTCTTT
CAISESMGRGALGTEAFF
>-|-|TRBV7-9|TRBJ1-2
TGTGCCAGCAGCTTAAGCGGGGGCTACACCTTC
CASSLSGGYTF
>-|TRBD2|TRBV5-4|TRBJ2-1
TGTGCCAGCAGCTTTCCGGCTAGCGGGGGGGCCGGCTCCTACAATGAGCAGTTCTTC
CASSFPASGGAGSYNEQFF
>-|TRBD2|TRBV29-1|TRBJ2-3
TGCAGCGTTGGGATACTAGCGAGCGATACTAGCACAGATACGCAGTATTTT
CSVGILASDTSTDTQYF
>-|-|TRBV19|TRBJ2-2
TGTGCCAGTAGCTTCTGGTGGGGGCGGACCGGGGAGCTGTTTTTT
CASSFWWGRTGELFF
>-|-|TRBV6-1|TRBJ2-7
TGTGCCAGCGAGGAGTGGTACGAGCAGTACTTC
CASEEWYEQYF
>once|-|TRBV19|TRBJ2-5
TGTGCCAGTTCCCCTAGCGCAGGAGAGACCCAGTACTTC
CASSPSAGETQYF
>-|-|TRBV6-1|TRBJ2-1
TGTGCCAGCAGTGATATAGGGGTCGGGAATGAGCAGTTCTTC
CASSDIGVGNEQFF
>-|-|TRBV19|TRBJ1-2
TGTGCCAGTAGTTTAGACCGTAACTATGGCTACACCTTC
CASSLDRNYGYTF
>-|-|TRBV6-1|TRBJ2-7
TGTGCCAGCAGTGAACGGGACTTAAGCTCCTACGAGCAGTACTTC
CASSERDLSSYEQYF
>-|-|TRBV19|TRBJ1-5
TGTGCCAGTAGTATAGCCAGGGGTTCAGGTCAGCCCCAGCATTTT
CASSIARGSGQPQHF
>-|TRBD1|TRBV30|TRBJ2-7
TGTGCCTGGAGTGCACCTTGGACAGGGAGCTACGAGCAGTACTTC
CAWSAPWTGSYEQYF
>-|-|TRBV5-1|TRBJ2-2
TGCGCCAGCAGCTTGCCCCTCGCGGGACGAACCGGGGAGCTGTTTTTT
CASSLPLAGRTGELFF
>once|TRBD2|TRBV7-9|TRBJ2-1
TGTGCCAGCAGCTCAGCCGGGACTAGATACAATGAGCAGTTCTTC
CASSSAGTRYNEQFF
>-|TRBD2|TRBV6-1|TRBJ2-1
TGTGCCAGCAGTGAACGGCTAGCGGGACCCAATGAGCAGTTCTTC
CASSERLAGPNEQFF
>-|-|TRBV2|TRBJ1-3
TGTGCCAGCAGTAGACCGGACCGCAGGGATTCTGGAAACACCATATATTTT
CASSRPDRRDSGNTIYF
>-|-|TRBV5-4|TRBJ2-1
TGTGCCAGCAGCTTGGAACCGAGCTCCTACAATGAGCAGTTCTTC
CASSLEPSSYNEQFF
>-|-|TRBV6-1|TRBJ1-5
TGTGCCAGCAGTGACAGACAGCCCCAGCATTTT
CASSDRQPQHF
>once|TRBD1|TRBV10-2|TRBJ2-1
TGCGCCAGCATCCGGGAGAACCGGGACAGGAAAGGTCATGAGCAGTTCTTC
CASIRENRDRKGHEQFF
>-|TRBD2|TRBV2|TRBJ2-3
TGTGCCAGCAGTGACCAGCGGGGGGGATACACAGATACGCAGTATTTT
CASSDQRGGYTDTQYF
>-|TRBD2|TRBV6-5|TRBJ2-5
TGTGCCAGCAGTTTAAGGACTAGCGGCTACCAAGAGACCCAGTACTTC
CASSLRTSGYQETQYF
>-|TRBD1|TRBV2|TRBJ1-3
TGTGCCAGCAGTTTCGGGACAGGGGTGACTGGAAACACCATATATTTT
CASSFGTGVTGNTIYF
>-|TRBD2|TRBV5-6|TRBJ2-7
TGTGCCAGCAGCTTAACCCTAGCGGAGAAGTACGAGCAGTACTTC
CASSLTLAEKYEQYF
>-|TRBD1|TRBV6-1|TRBJ2-6
TGTGCCAGCAGCGAAACGGGACAGGTACTCTCTGGGGCCAACGTCCTGACTTTC
CASSETGQVLSGANVLTF
>once|-|TRBV7-6|TRBJ1-1
TGTGCCAGCAGCTTCATCGAGGTGAACACTGAAGCTTTCTTT
CASSFIEVNTEAFF
>-|-|TRBV30|TRBJ1-4
TGTGCCTGGAGCTTTACACCAGGGGTTTTT
CAWSFTPGVF
>-|TRBD1|TRBV11-2|TRBJ2-2
TGTGCCAGCAGCCGTCCCGGGACAGGGTGGGAGCTGTTTTTT
CASSRPGTGWELFF
>-|-|TRBV4-1|TRBJ1-2
TGCGCCAGCAGCCAAGATTTGAGTGGCTACACCTTC
CASSQDLSGYTF
>-|TRBD1|TRBV28|TRBJ2-7
TGTGCCAGCAGTTTGAGCGGACAGGGCCACGAGCAGTACTTC
CASSLSGQGHEQYF
>-|-|TRBV18|TRBJ2-5
TGTGCCAGCTCACCACCGGTTAGTCAAGAGACCCAGTACTTC
CASSPPVSQETQYF